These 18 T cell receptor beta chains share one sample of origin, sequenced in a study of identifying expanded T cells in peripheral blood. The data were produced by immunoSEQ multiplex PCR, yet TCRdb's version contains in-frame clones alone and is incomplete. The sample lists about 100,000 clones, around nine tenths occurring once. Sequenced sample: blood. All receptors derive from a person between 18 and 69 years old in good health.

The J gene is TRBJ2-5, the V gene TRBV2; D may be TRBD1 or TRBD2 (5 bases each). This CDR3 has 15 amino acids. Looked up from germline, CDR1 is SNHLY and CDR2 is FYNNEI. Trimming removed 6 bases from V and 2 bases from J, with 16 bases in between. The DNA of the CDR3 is TGTGCCAGCAGGGGGGACGCGCACTGGCAAGAGACCCAGTACTTC. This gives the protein CASRGDAHWQETQYF.

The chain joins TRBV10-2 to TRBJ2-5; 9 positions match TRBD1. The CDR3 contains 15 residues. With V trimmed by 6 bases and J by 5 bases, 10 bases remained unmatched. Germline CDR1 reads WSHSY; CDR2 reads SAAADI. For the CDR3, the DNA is TGCGCCAGCAGCCCCCCGGGACAGGGTTGGGAGACCCAGTACTTC. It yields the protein CASSPPGQGWETQYF.

The CDR3: CASSLASGGITNTGELFF. CDR3 coding DNA: TGCGCCAGCAGCTTGGCCTCGGGGGGGATAACGAACACCGGGGAGCTGTTTTTT. The chain carries TRBV5-1 and TRBJ2-2; 8 bases match TRBD2. The CDR3 loop spans 18 amino acids. J was trimmed by 0 bases and V by 0 bases; bases with no gene match: 7. Germline V gives CDR1 SGHRS, CDR2 YFSETQ. The entire variable domain, with the rest obtained from reference TRBV5-1 and TRBJ2-2, is as follows: KAGVTQTPRYLIKTRGQQVTLSCSPISGHRSVSWYQQTPGQGLQFLFEYFSETQRNKGNFPGRFSGRQFSNSRSEMNVSTLELGDSALYLCASSLASGGITNTGELFFGEGSRLTVL.

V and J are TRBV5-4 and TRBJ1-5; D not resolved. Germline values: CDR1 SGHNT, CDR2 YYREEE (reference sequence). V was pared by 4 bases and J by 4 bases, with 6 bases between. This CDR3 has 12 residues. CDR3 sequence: CASSAPNQPQHF. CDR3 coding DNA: TGTGCCAGCAGCGCACCGAATCAGCCCCAGCATTTT.

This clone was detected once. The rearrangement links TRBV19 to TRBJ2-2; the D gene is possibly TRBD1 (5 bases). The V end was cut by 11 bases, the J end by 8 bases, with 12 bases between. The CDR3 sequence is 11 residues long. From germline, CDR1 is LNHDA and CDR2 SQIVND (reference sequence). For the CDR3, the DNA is TGTGCCCGAAATCAGGGAGGGGAGCTGTTTTTT. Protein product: CARNQGGELFF.

CDR3 DNA sequence: TGTGCCAGCACATTGACAGGGTTCTATGGCTACACCTTC. It is translated as CASTLTGFYGYTF. This chain joins TRBV6-5 and TRBJ1-2; 7 bases agree with TRBD1. Looked up from germline, CDR1 is MNHEY and CDR2 is SVGAGI. The CDR3 loop spans 13 amino acids. Losses at the gene ends were 7 bases for V and 4 bases for J; bases not matched to a gene: 6.

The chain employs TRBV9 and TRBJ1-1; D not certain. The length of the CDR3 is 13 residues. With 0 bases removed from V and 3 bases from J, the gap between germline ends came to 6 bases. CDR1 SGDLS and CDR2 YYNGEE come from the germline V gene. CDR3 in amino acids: CASSVAPDTEAFF. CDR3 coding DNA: TGTGCCAGCAGCGTAGCCCCGGACACTGAAGCTTTCTTT.

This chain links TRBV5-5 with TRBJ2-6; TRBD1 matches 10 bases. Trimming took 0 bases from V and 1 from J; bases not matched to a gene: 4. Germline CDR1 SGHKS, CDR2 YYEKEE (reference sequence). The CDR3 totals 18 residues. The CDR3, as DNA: TGTGCCAGCAGCTTGGTCGGGACAGGGGAGTCTGGGGCCAACGTCCTGACTTTC. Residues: CASSLVGTGESGANVLTF.

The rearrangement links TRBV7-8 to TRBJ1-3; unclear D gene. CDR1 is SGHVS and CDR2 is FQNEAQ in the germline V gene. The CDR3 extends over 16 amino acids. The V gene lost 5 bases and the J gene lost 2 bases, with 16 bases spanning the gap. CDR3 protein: CASSPLSLNAGNTIYF. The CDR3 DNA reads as TGTGCCAGCAGCCCGTTGAGCTTGAATGCTGGAAACACCATATATTTT.

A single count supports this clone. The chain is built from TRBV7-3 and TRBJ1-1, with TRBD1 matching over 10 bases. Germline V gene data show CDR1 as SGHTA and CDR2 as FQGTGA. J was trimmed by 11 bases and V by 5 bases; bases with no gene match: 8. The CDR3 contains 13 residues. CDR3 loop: CASSPRQGARAFF. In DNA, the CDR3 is TGTGCCAGCAGCCCTAGACAGGGGGCGCGCGCTTTCTTT.

The DNA for the CDR3 is TGTGCCAGCAGTGAAGGGGGCAGGGGGCGTTCACCCCTCCACTTT. This gives the protein CASSEGGRGRSPLHF. This chain connects TRBV6-1 to TRBJ1-6; TRBD1 matches 8 bases. V shed 1 base, J shed 9 bases, and the junction held 5 bases outside the gene matches. The CDR3 is made up of 15 amino acids. The V gene's germline CDR1 is MNHNS and CDR2 SASEGT.

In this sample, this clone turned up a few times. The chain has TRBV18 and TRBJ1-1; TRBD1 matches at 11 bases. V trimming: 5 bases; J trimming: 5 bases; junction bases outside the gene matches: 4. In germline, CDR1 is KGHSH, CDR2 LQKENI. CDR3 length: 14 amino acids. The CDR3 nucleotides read TGTGCCAGCTCAGTGGGACAGGGGGGTACTGAAGCTTTCTTT. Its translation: CASSVGQGGTEAFF.

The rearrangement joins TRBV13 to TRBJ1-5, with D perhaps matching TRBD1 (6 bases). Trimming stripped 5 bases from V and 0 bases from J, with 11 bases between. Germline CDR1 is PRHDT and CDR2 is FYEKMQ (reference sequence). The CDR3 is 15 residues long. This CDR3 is CASSHPDSSNQPQHF. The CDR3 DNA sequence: TGTGCCAGCAGCCATCCGGACAGTAGCAATCAGCCCCAGCATTTT.

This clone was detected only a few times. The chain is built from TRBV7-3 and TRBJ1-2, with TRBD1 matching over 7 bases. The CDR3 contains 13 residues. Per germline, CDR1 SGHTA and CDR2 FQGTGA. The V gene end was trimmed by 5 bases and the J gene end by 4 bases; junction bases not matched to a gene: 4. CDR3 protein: CASSQQGIYGYTF. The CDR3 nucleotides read TGTGCCAGCAGCCAACAGGGGATCTATGGCTACACCTTC.

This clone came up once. CDR3 in DNA: TGCGCCAGCAGCTTGCGGGACCCCAATGAGCAGTTCTTC. This encodes CASSLRDPNEQFF. The rearrangement uses TRBV5-1 and TRBJ2-1, with D perhaps assigned TRBD1 or TRBD2 (5 bases each). Trimming left V 1 base short and J 6 bases short, with 8 bases between. CDR3 length equals 13 residues. Germline-derived CDR1 and CDR2 are SGHRS and YFSETQ.

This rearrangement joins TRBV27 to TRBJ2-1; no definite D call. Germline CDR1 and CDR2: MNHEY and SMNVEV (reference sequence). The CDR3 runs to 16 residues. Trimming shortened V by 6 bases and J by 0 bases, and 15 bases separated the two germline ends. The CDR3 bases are TGTGCCAGCAGCTTCAACAGCGAGAGCTCCTACAATGAGCAGTTCTTC. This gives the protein CASSFNSESSYNEQFF.

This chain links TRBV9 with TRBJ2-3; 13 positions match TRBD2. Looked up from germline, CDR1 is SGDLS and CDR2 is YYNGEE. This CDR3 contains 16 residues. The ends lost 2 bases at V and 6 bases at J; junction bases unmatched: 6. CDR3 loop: CASSVGTSGEFDTQYF. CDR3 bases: TGTGCCAGCAGCGTCGGGACTAGCGGGGAATTCGATACGCAGTATTTT.

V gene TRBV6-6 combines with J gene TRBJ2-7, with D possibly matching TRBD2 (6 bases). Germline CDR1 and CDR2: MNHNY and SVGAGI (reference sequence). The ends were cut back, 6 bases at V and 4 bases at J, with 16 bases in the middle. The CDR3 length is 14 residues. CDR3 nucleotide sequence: TGTGCCAGCAGGCCGGGGGACGGAATATACGAGCAGTACTTC. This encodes CASRPGDGIYEQYF.